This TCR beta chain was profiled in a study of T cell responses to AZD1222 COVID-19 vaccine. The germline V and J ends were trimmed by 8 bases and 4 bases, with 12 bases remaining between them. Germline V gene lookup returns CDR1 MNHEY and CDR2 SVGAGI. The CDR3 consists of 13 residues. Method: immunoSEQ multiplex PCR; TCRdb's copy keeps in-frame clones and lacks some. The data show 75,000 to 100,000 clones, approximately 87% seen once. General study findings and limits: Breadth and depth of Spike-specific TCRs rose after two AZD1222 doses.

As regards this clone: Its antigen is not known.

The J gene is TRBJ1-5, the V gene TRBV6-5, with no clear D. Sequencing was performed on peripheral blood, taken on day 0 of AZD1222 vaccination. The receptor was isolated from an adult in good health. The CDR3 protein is CASSDSYNQPQHF. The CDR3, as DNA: TGTGCCAGCTCGGACTCTTATAATCAGCCCCAGCATTTT.